A selection of T cell receptor beta chains follows, all from one sample in a study of molecular identifiers for immune sequencing clone quantification. TCRdb recomputed calls from the PCR reads with MiXCR, one row per CDR3 protein. The sample carries almost 20,000 distinct CDR3 sequences, roughly 22% recorded once. Sequenced: naive CD8+ T cells from blood, with Jurkat cell RNA spiked in. The receptors derive from a human donor in good health. Some libraries in this study had Jurkat cell RNA spiked in. Each CDR3 is given with its conserved first and last residue. The order of the fields is D gene, V gene, J gene, CDR3 protein. A D gene is named only where the DNA matches it firmly.

>.|TRBV5-1|TRBJ2-7
CASSANPPSHEQYF
>TRBD1|TRBV7-9|TRBJ2-7
CASGTGYSYEQYF
>TRBD1|TRBV20-1|TRBJ2-5
CSAKDRGQETQYF
>.|TRBV4-2|TRBJ2-1
CASSQDHSVLFRNEQFF
>TRBD2|TRBV9|TRBJ2-1
CASSVASSGRTSSYNEQFF
>.|TRBV27|TRBJ2-7
CASSLKGGGYEQYF
>.|TRBV28|TRBJ2-7
CASSEPGLLNTYEQYF
>.|TRBV29-1|TRBJ1-2
CSVESLSISYGYTF
>.|TRBV7-9|TRBJ2-5
CASSTPSWAQETQYF
>TRBD1|TRBV5-1|TRBJ2-1
CASSLRTGEGNEQFF
>.|TRBV7-6|TRBJ2-7
CASSWESGLSHEQYF
>TRBD1|TRBV2|TRBJ1-2
CASSERGQGNGYTF
>.|TRBV4-2|TRBJ2-1
CASSQDLASPYNEQFF
>.|TRBV9|TRBJ2-3
CASNPLGTDTQYF
>.|TRBV14|TRBJ1-4
CASSFYREKLFF
>.|TRBV28|TRBJ2-7
CASSFRGAVGYEQYF
>TRBD1|TRBV2|TRBJ2-3
CASSPTGGWTDTQYF
>.|TRBV6-2/TRBV6-3|TRBJ1-1
CASSPLGGTEAFF
>.|TRBV27|TRBJ2-7
CASSLQNSYEQYF
>.|TRBV28|TRBJ1-5
CASRGGGPYSNQPQHF
>.|TRBV7-2|TRBJ2-1
CASSVDTREAYNEQFF
>TRBD1|TRBV2|TRBJ2-7
CASSGQGFREQYF
>TRBD2|TRBV28|TRBJ2-7
CASSFSGRADEQYF
>.|TRBV5-1|TRBJ2-3
CASSFAVGLTDTQYF
>TRBD1|TRBV9|TRBJ2-2
CASNRDRDTGELFF
>.|TRBV7-9|TRBJ1-5
CVSSLDRESNQPQHF
>TRBD2|TRBV7-6|TRBJ2-3
CASSPSSGSRDTQYF
>.|TRBV20-1|TRBJ2-7
CSAREPPGSMPYEQYF
>.|TRBV7-9|TRBJ2-3
CASTGLAARSTDTQYF
>.|TRBV27|TRBJ2-5
CASSTHRVGETQYF
>.|TRBV10-3|TRBJ2-3
CAIQGGTADTQYF
>.|TRBV5-5|TRBJ1-2
CASGVAGGVYGYTF
>TRBD2|TRBV28|TRBJ2-7
CASSLHGLAETYRGSYEQYF
>.|TRBV7-7|TRBJ2-3
CASGLDTGADTQYF
>.|TRBV12-3/TRBV12-4|TRBJ1-1
CASNFSGEAFF
>.|TRBV12-3/TRBV12-4|TRBJ2-7
CASRSGLEQYF
>.|TRBV7-9|TRBJ1-5
CASSRTVSNQPQHF
>.|TRBV9|TRBJ2-7
CASSEEGSYEQYF
>.|TRBV24-1|TRBJ2-2
CATSPPGALTGELFF
>TRBD2|TRBV7-9|TRBJ2-5
CASSLITSGDQETQYF
>.|TRBV6-5|TRBJ2-3
CASTGLPPSTDTQYF
>TRBD2|TRBV5-1|TRBJ2-7
CASSLGLAGQYEQYF
>.|TRBV9|TRBJ2-1
CASSAFGTSPEQFF
>.|TRBV12-3/TRBV12-4|TRBJ2-1
CASTLRTQEQFF
>.|TRBV6-1|TRBJ1-1
CASSVLGTTEAFF
>.|TRBV5-8|TRBJ2-7
CASSLVVYEQYF
>.|TRBV28|TRBJ2-1
CASSFRGDNEQFF
>.|TRBV12-3/TRBV12-4|TRBJ2-5
CASSLAAQETQYF
>.|TRBV28|TRBJ2-2
CASSYSWAPGELFF
>.|TRBV12-3/TRBV12-4|TRBJ2-1
CASSSYTISSYNEQFF